The 19 T cell receptor beta chains reported below all come from one sample, sequenced in a study of PD-1 blockade in classical Hodgkin lymphoma. Assay used: immunoSEQ multiplex PCR; TCRdb lists only in-frame clones, some missing. The sample holds 30,000 to 45,000 clones, 87% seen once. Every patient experienced relapse after autologous stem cell transplantation, and brentuximab vedotin exposure varied. The sample in question was peripheral blood mononuclear cells (PBMCs), obtained at baseline. The receptors originated from a human donor with classical Hodgkin lymphoma.

With regard to this clone: Germline is not matched at one junction end, which may reflect a read error. V and J are TRBV27 and TRBJ2-4; 11 bases fit TRBD1. In germline, CDR1 is MNHEY, CDR2 SMNVEV (reference sequence). The CDR3 length is 13 residues. The CDR3 DNA is TGCCCCGGGACAGGGGGTAAAAAAAACATTCAGTACTTC. Residues: CPGTGGKKNIQYF.

The chain uses TRBV5-4 and TRBJ1-6; 8 bases line up with TRBD1. With 1 base clipped from V and 10 bases from J, the junction kept 13 bases outside the gene matches. Germline values: CDR1 SGHNT, CDR2 YYREEE (reference sequence). The CDR3 sequence is 17 residues long. CDR3 nucleotide sequence: TGTGCCAGCAGCTTGCCACCCGGTGACAGGGGCTACTCACCCCTCCACTTT. This translates into CASSLPPGDRGYSPLHF. The variable domain in full, completed from reference TRBV5-4 and TRBJ1-6, reads ETGVTQSPTHLIKTRGQQVTLRCSSQSGHNTVSWYQQALGQGPQFIFQYYREEENGRGNFPPRFSGLQFPNYSSELNVNALELDDSALYLCASSLPPGDRGYSPLHFGNGTRLTVT.

V gene TRBV19 combines with J gene TRBJ1-5, with TRBD1 as a possible D gene (5 bases). CDR3 size: 17 residues. The V end lost 3 bases, the J end lost 0 bases, and 15 bases lay between the germline ends. Germline CDR1 is LNHDA and CDR2 is SQIVND (reference sequence). CDR3 nucleotide sequence: TGTGCCAGTAGTATTGTCAGGGCGGCTTATAGCAATCAGCCCCAGCATTTT. It translates to CASSIVRAAYSNQPQHF.

The V call is TRBV7-3, the J call TRBJ2-3; 9 bases map to TRBD2. The V gene end was trimmed by 1 base and the J gene end by 5 bases; junction bases not matched to a gene: 13. Germline V gene lookup returns CDR1 SGHTA and CDR2 FQGTGA. The CDR3 has 18 residues. The CDR3 nucleotides read TGTGCCAGCAGCTTAAGGGGACTAGCCGGTCTTGGGGGAGATACGCAGTATTTT. Amino acids: CASSLRGLAGLGGDTQYF.

This clone was detected once. The V call is TRBV7-2, the J call TRBJ2-1, with 9 nucleotides matching TRBD1. CDR3 length: 15 residues. The V gene end was trimmed by 5 bases and the J gene end by 4 bases; junction bases not matched to a gene: 6. Germline values: CDR1 SGHTA, CDR2 FQGNSA. Here the CDR3 reads CASSQDRGGYNEQFF. CDR3 nucleotide sequence: TGTGCCAGCAGCCAAGACAGGGGGGGATACAATGAGCAGTTCTTC.

The CDR3 DNA sequence: TGTGCCAGCAGCGTAGGAGACAGGGGGACTGAAGCTTTCTTT. Translation gives CASSVGDRGTEAFF. V and J are TRBV9 and TRBJ1-1, with TRBD1 matching over 9 bases. This CDR3 is 14 amino acids long. CDR1 is SGDLS, CDR2 YYNGEE, per germline. Trimming removed 0 bases from V and 5 bases from J; junction bases left unmatched: 2.

The chain recombines TRBV5-1 with TRBJ2-1; D not certain. In germline, CDR1 is SGHRS, CDR2 YFSETQ. The CDR3 spans 16 residues. V was pared by 2 bases and J by 0 bases, with 12 bases between. CDR3: CASSLVETSSYNEQFF. CDR3 nucleotide sequence: TGCGCCAGCAGCTTAGTTGAGACAAGCTCCTACAATGAGCAGTTCTTC.

The chain uses TRBV7-9 and TRBJ2-3, with D possibly TRBD2 on 6 matching bases. Trimming removed 1 base at V and 8 bases at J, with 7 bases between. This CDR3 is built from 12 residues. CDR1 is SEHNR, CDR2 FQNEAQ, per germline (reference sequence). The CDR3 spells CASSLVAVTQYF. The CDR3 DNA follows: TGTGCCAGCAGCTTAGTAGCGGTTACGCAGTATTTT.

The J gene is TRBJ2-5, the V gene TRBV5-1; D gene uncertain. The CDR3 is 15 amino acids. V was pared by 3 bases and J by 0 bases, with 12 bases between. Germline values: CDR1 SGHRS, CDR2 YFSETQ. CDR3 residues: CASSYQGPHQETQYF. CDR3 bases: TGCGCCAGCAGCTATCAAGGGCCCCACCAAGAGACCCAGTACTTC.

This chain connects TRBV5-4 to TRBJ2-7; D ambiguous. This CDR3 has 13 residues. The V gene's germline CDR1 is SGHNT and CDR2 YYREEE (reference sequence). V lost 7 bases and J 0 bases, leaving 11 bases between the germline ends. The CDR3 DNA sequence: TGTGCCAGCTTAACGCCCAGCTCCTACGAGCAGTACTTC. Translated, it gives CASLTPSSYEQYF.

Notes on this clone: Sequence at one end of the junction differs from germline and may be a read error. This chain links TRBV7-3 with TRBJ1-3, with D maybe TRBD1 (6 bases). Germline lookup yields CDR1 SGHTA and CDR2 FQGTGA. CDR3 size: 14 residues. The CDR3 here is CASSITGTGNTIYF. The CDR3 nucleotides read TGTGCCAGCAGCATAACAGGGACTGGAAACACCATATATTTT.

The V and J genes are TRBV4-2 and TRBJ2-7, with 11 nucleotides matching TRBD2. CDR1 LGHNA and CDR2 YNFKEQ come from the germline V gene. The CDR3 is 15 residues long. The V and J ends lost 4 bases and 5 bases, in that order; junction bases with no gene match: 7. Here the CDR3 reads CASSLGTSGLDEQYF. The CDR3 region has the DNA TGTGCCAGCAGCCTGGGGACTAGCGGACTAGACGAGCAGTACTTC.

The chain joins TRBV7-9 to TRBJ2-7; 8 positions match TRBD2. V dropped 4 bases and J dropped 3; count of bases not matched to a gene: 14. The germline gives CDR1 SEHNR, CDR2 FQNEAQ (reference sequence). This CDR3 contains 17 residues. The CDR3 DNA reads TGTGCCAGCAGCTCACGGGGCGGGAGGTTGACTGACTACGAGCAGTACTTC. Residues: CASSSRGGRLTDYEQYF.

The chain combines TRBV19 with TRBJ2-2, with 8 bases aligning to TRBD1. Germline CDR1 is LNHDA and CDR2 is SQIVND (reference sequence). Losses at the gene ends were 7 bases for V and 5 bases for J; bases not matched to a gene: 3. The CDR3 loop spans 13 amino acids. The CDR3 DNA follows: TGTGCCAGTATCAGACAGGGGACCGGGGAGCTGTTTTTT. This encodes CASIRQGTGELFF.

The rearrangement joins TRBV10-3 to TRBJ2-7; 8 bases agree with TRBD1. Germline CDR1 reads ENHRY; CDR2 reads SYGVKD. V was pared by 8 bases and J by 4 bases, with 4 bases of the junction left unmatched. This CDR3 comprises 12 residues. The DNA for the CDR3 is TGTGCCATCGGGCAGGGGGCATACGAGCAGTACTTC. Amino acid sequence: CAIGQGAYEQYF.

The chain couples TRBV12-5 to TRBJ1-1, with TRBD1 matching over 7 bases. Germline lookup yields CDR1 LGHNT and CDR2 FRNRAP. The CDR3 extends over 16 amino acids. Trimming removed 0 bases from V and 6 bases from J; junction bases left unmatched: 10. CDR3 sequence: CASGLVPRGQKAEAFF. The CDR3 region has the DNA TGTGCTAGTGGTTTGGTACCGAGGGGGCAGAAAGCTGAAGCTTTCTTT.

The chain recombines TRBV5-3 with TRBJ2-2; D might be TRBD2 (6 bases). TRBV5-3 is recorded as an ORF, its role being uncertain. The CDR3 extends over 18 amino acids. Trimming took off 0 bases at V and 3 bases at J, with 18 bases between the two ends. The CDR3, as DNA: TGTGCCAGAAGCTTGGTAGGTGTGGAGCGGGCCCACACCGGGGAGCTGTTTTTT. Translating it yields CARSLVGVERAHTGELFF.

This clone was seen once. V gene TRBV6-5 combines with J gene TRBJ2-7; D not certain. Germline CDR1 is MNHEY and CDR2 is SVGAGI. Deletions cut 0 bases from V and 2 bases from J, with 11 bases between. This CDR3 is built from 15 residues. The CDR3 loop is CASSYSNTVAYEQYF. CDR3 in DNA: TGTGCCAGCAGTTACTCGAACACAGTAGCCTACGAGCAGTACTTC.

This chain joins TRBV29-1 and TRBJ2-3; 8 bases agree with TRBD1. The J segment lost 2 bases and the V segment lost 4 bases, leaving 8 bases of the junction unmatched. The V gene's germline CDR1 is SQVTM and CDR2 ANQGSEA. This CDR3 spans 15 amino acids. CDR3 residues: CSVGNAGGLTDTQYF. The CDR3 region has the DNA TGCAGCGTTGGAAACGCAGGGGGCCTCACAGATACGCAGTATTTT.